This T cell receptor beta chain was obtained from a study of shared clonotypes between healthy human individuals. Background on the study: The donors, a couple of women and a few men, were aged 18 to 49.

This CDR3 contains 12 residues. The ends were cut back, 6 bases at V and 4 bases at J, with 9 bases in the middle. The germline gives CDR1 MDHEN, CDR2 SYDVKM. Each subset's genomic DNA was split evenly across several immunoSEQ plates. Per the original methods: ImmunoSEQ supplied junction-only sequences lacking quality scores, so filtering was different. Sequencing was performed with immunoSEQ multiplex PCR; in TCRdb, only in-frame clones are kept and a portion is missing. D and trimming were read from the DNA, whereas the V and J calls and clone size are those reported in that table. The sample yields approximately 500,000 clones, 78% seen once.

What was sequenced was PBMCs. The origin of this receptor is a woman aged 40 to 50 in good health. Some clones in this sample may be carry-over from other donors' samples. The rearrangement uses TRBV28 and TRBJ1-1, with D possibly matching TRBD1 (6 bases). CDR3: CASSEQGTEAFF. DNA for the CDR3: TGTGCCAGCAGCGAACAGGGCACTGAAGCTTTCTTT.